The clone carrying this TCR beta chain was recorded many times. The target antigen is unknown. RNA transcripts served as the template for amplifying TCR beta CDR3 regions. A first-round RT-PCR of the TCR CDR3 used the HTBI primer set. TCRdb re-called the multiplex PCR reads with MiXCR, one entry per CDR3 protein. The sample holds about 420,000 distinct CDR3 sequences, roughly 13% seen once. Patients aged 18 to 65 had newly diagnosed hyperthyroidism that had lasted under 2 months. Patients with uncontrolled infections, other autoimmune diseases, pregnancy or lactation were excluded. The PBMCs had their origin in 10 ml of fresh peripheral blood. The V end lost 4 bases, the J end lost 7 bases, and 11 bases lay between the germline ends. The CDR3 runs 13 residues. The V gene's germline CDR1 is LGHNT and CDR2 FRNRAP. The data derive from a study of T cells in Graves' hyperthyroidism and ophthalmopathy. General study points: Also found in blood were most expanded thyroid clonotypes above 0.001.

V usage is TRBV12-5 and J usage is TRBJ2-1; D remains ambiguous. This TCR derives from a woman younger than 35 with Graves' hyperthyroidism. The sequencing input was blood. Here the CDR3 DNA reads TGTGCTAGTGGTTCAGACCACGGGAATGAGCAGTTCTTC. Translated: CASGSDHGNEQFF.